Listed below are T cell receptor beta chains from one sample, sequenced in a study of cytomegalovirus exposure and HLA in healthy donors. TCRdb's table, derived via immunoSEQ multiplex PCR, lists solely in-frame clones and lacks some. The data hold roughly 180,000 clones, with 82% observed a single time. Sequencing used PBMCs. Every receptor here comes from a man aged 40-49 years in good health and CMV-seronegative. Each CDR3 is given with its conserved first and last residue. Each record gives: CDR3 protein, CDR3 DNA, D gene, V gene, clone size, J gene. The D gene is left open where the match is weak. Clone size is given for some rows only: seen once, a few or many times, or a class if the clone is expanded.

CASSPERDPWTQYF | TGTGCCAGCAGCCCTGAGCGAGATCCCTGGACCCAGTACTTC | . | TRBV28 | . | TRBJ2-5
CSVEDQWTVYNEQFF | TGCAGCGTTGAAGATCAATGGACAGTCTACAATGAGCAGTTCTTC | . | TRBV29-1 | . | TRBJ2-1
CASRGTEYSTEAFF | TGTGCCAGCAGGGGGACAGAATATAGCACTGAAGCTTTCTTT | TRBD1 | TRBV9 | . | TRBJ1-1
CASTTSGSALQETQYF | TGTGCCAGCACGACTAGCGGGAGCGCCCTACAAGAGACCCAGTACTTC | TRBD2 | TRBV2 | . | TRBJ2-5
CASRSTGTETQYF | TGTGCCAGCAGATCGACAGGGACGGAGACCCAGTACTTC | TRBD1 | TRBV7-6 | . | TRBJ2-5
CASSPSDKAGELFF | TGTGCCAGCAGCCCTAGCGATAAGGCCGGGGAGCTGTTTTTT | . | TRBV25-1 | . | TRBJ2-2
CASSLTIVADEQYF | TGTGCCAGCAGCTTGACGATTGTAGCCGACGAGCAGTACTTC | . | TRBV5-4 | once | TRBJ2-7
CASRSGNRGAQETQYF | TGTGCCAGCAGGTCCGGAAACAGGGGGGCCCAAGAGACCCAGTACTTC | TRBD1 | TRBV27 | once | TRBJ2-5
CASSQGKLVYNEQFF | TGCGCCAGCAGCCAAGGAAAACTAGTCTACAATGAGCAGTTCTTC | . | TRBV4-1 | . | TRBJ2-1
CASMIFFGDKDEQYF | TGTGCCAGCATGATTTTTTTCGGGGATAAGGACGAGCAGTACTTC | . | TRBV27 | . | TRBJ2-7
CASSLQPRETQYF | TGCGCCAGCAGCTTACAGCCCCGAGAGACCCAGTACTTC | . | TRBV5-1 | . | TRBJ2-5
CASSPGTAYEAFF | TGTGCCAGCAGCCCCGGGACAGCTTATGAAGCTTTCTTT | TRBD1 | TRBV7-6 | . | TRBJ1-1
CASSEAPGGQPQHF | TGTGCCAGCAGTGAAGCGCCGGGGGGTCAGCCCCAGCATTTT | . | TRBV2 | . | TRBJ1-5
CASSLEVQGKGYTF | TGTGCCAGCAGCTTAGAAGTACAGGGAAAAGGCTACACCTTC | . | TRBV7-8 | . | TRBJ1-2
CASRSDRDTGELFF | TGTGCCAGCAGGTCCGACAGGGACACCGGGGAGCTGTTTTTT | TRBD1 | TRBV7-9 | . | TRBJ2-2
CASRTLRFGTSKNEQFF | TGTGCCAGCAGGACACTTAGGTTTGGGACTAGCAAAAATGAGCAGTTCTTC | TRBD2 | TRBV28 | . | TRBJ2-1